The 13 T cell receptor beta chains listed next were all sequenced from one sample in a study of shared clonotypes between healthy human individuals. Libraries were prepared by immunoSEQ multiplex PCR; TCRdb keeps only in-frame clonotypes and omits some of them. This sample has hundreds of thousands of clones, with roughly three quarters found just once. The specimen was PBMCs. These receptors all come from a woman aged 40 to 50 in good health. Some clones in this sample may be carry-over from other donors' samples.

About this clone: Since a far larger clone is one base different, this is likely a read error. The same CDR3 arises from other DNA sequences in this sample as well. The V and J genes are TRBV5-1 and TRBJ1-1; 9 nucleotides align to TRBD1. Per the germline V gene, CDR1 is SGHRS and CDR2 is YFSETQ. CDR3 size: 14 residues. Losses at the gene ends were 2 bases for V and 7 bases for J; bases not matched to a gene: 6. The CDR3 DNA sequence: TGCGCCAGCAGCTTAGGGCCGGGACAGGGTGAAGCTTTCTTT. Its protein is CASSLGPGQGEAFF.

This clone was seen more than once but under ten times. The chain links TRBV30 to TRBJ1-3, with 7 bases aligning to TRBD1. CDR3 size: 15 residues. Germline values: CDR1 GTSNPN, CDR2 SVGIG (reference sequence). Trimming removed 7 bases from V and 3 bases from J; junction bases left unmatched: 12. The CDR3, as DNA: TGTGCCTTATCCCTAGTACAGGGGTATGGAAACACCATATATTTT. Amino acid sequence: CALSLVQGYGNTIYF. The whole variable domain, filled in from reference TRBV30 and TRBJ1-3, reads SQTIHQWPATLVQPVGSPLSLECTVEGTSNPNLYWYRQAAGRGLQLLFYSVGIGQISSEVPQNLSASRPQDRQFILSSKKLLLSDSGFYLCALSLVQGYGNTIYFGEGSWLTVV.

This clone was seen many times. In the same sample, other DNA sequences code for this CDR3. The rearrangement uses TRBV6-5 and TRBJ1-3; no clear D. This CDR3 region has 15 residues. Germline assignment: CDR1 MNHEY and CDR2 SVGAGI. Trimming removed 2 bases at V and 0 bases at J, with 8 bases between. CDR3: CASSYRWSSGNTIYF. For the CDR3, the DNA is TGTGCCAGCAGTTACCGGTGGAGCTCTGGAAACACCATATATTTT.

This chain uses TRBV2 with TRBJ2-7, with 7 bases that match TRBD2. Germline V lookup: CDR1 SNHLY, CDR2 FYNNEI. V shed 2 bases, J shed 6 bases, and the junction held 7 bases outside the gene matches. The length of the CDR3 is 14 residues. The CDR3: CASSEWEGEAEQYF. The CDR3 DNA sequence: TGTGCCAGCAGTGAATGGGAGGGAGAGGCCGAGCAGTACTTC.

The sample holds one count of this clone. The chain combines TRBV10-3 with TRBJ1-1, with 9 bases identical to TRBD1. The germline gives CDR1 ENHRY, CDR2 SYGVKD. Trimming at V came to 11 bases and at J to 5 bases, leaving 6 bases not matched to a gene. The CDR3 consists of 12 residues. The CDR3 nucleotides read TGTGCCGGCGGGACAGGGATTACTGAAGCTTTCTTT. Its translation: CAGGTGITEAFF.

This chain links TRBV28 with TRBJ2-7, with TRBD2 matching 8 bases. The CDR3 is made up of 13 amino acids. The V gene end was trimmed by 3 bases and the J gene end by 8 bases; junction bases not matched to a gene: 6. CDR1 and CDR2 (germline): MDHEN, SYDVKM. DNA of the CDR3: TGTGCCAGCAGTTTGGTCAGCGGGGGTAAGCAGTACTTC. Translating gives CASSLVSGGKQYF.

The V call is TRBV5-6, the J call TRBJ2-3; D uncertain. This CDR3 comprises 13 residues. The germline gives CDR1 SGHDT, CDR2 YYEEEE. The V end lost 0 bases, the J end lost 13 bases, and 15 bases lay between the germline ends. The CDR3 nucleotides are TGTGCCAGCAGCTTGGCACTCGAAACAGTAGAGTATTTT. The encoded protein is CASSLALETVEYF.

Regarding this clone: This same CDR3 is encoded by further DNA sequences in the sample. The chain links TRBV7-9 to TRBJ2-7, with D maybe TRBD2 (6 bases). V was pared by 1 base and J by 2 bases, with 9 bases between. Per germline, CDR1 SEHNR and CDR2 FQNEAQ (reference sequence). CDR3 length equals 14 residues. The CDR3 DNA reads as TGTGCCAGCAGCTTAGGCGGGGCGGCCTACGAGCAGTACTTC. Translating it yields CASSLGGAAYEQYF.

This clone was observed a few times. The rearrangement uses TRBV5-6 and TRBJ2-7, with D perhaps TRBD1 (5 bases). The germline CDR1 and CDR2 sequences are SGHDT and YYEEEE. With 1 base removed from V and 6 bases from J, the gap between germline ends came to 17 bases. The length of the CDR3 is 15 residues. DNA of the CDR3: TGTGCCAGCAGCTTGTTCGTGGCGACAGACGGCGAGCAGTACTTC. Amino acid sequence: CASSLFVATDGEQYF.

The chain employs TRBV9 and TRBJ2-4; D remains ambiguous. The germline CDR1 and CDR2 sequences are SGDLS and YYNGEE. This CDR3 has 15 residues. Trimming removed 0 bases from V and 9 bases from J, with 16 bases in between. The CDR3 coding sequence is TGTGCCAGCAGCGTAGCAGGTTCCAGGTCCGGCATTCAGTACTTC. As protein: CASSVAGSRSGIQYF.

The chain joins TRBV18 to TRBJ1-2; D may be TRBD1 (6 bases). CDR1 KGHSH and CDR2 LQKENI come from the germline V gene. Trimming removed 5 bases at V and 4 bases at J, with 11 bases between. This CDR3 comprises 13 residues. The CDR3 region is CASSSGQSYGYTF. The DNA of the CDR3 is TGTGCCAGCTCATCTGGACAGTCCTATGGCTACACCTTC.

This clone came up once. The CDR3 nucleotides are TGTGCCTGGAGGGGCGACACCAATCAGCCCCAGCATTTT. This translates into CAWRGDTNQPQHF. This chain connects TRBV30 to TRBJ1-5; no firm D call. CDR1 is GTSNPN, CDR2 SVGIG, per germline (reference sequence). The CDR3 has 13 amino acids. V shed 3 bases and J shed 3 bases, with 9 bases lying between them.

The V and J genes are TRBV29-1 and TRBJ1-4; no firm D call. The CDR3 extends over 12 amino acids. The V gene lost 5 bases and the J gene lost 3 bases, with 7 bases spanning the gap. The germline V gene encodes CDR1 SQVTM and CDR2 ANQGSEA. CDR3 in DNA: TGCAGCGTTCAGGAGGCTAATGAAAAACTGTTTTTT. Translated, it gives CSVQEANEKLFF.